Presented here are 30 T cell receptor beta chains from one specimen sequenced in a study of T cell responses to AZD1222 COVID-19 vaccine. Clones were sequenced by immunoSEQ multiplex PCR, and TCRdb holds only the in-frame ones, with some missing. The sample comprises more than 150,000 clones, around 90% of which are singletons, and about 1.9% rests with the top ten. Here the sequenced sample was peripheral blood, taken 28 days after the second AZD1222 dose. The source of these receptors is an adult who received the AZD1222 COVID-19 vaccine.

The V and J genes are TRBV6-5 and TRBJ2-1; 7 nucleotides align to TRBD1. V was clipped by 1 base and J by 7 bases; unmatched bases: 7. The CDR3 is 15 residues long. Germline CDR1 is MNHEY and CDR2 is SVGAGI. The CDR3 region is CASSYWEGGGNEQFF. CDR3 sequence (DNA): TGTGCCAGCAGTTACTGGGAAGGGGGCGGAAATGAGCAGTTCTTC.

The genes are TRBV7-2 and TRBJ1-4; TRBD1 agrees at 8 bases. The germline V gene encodes CDR1 SGHTA and CDR2 FQGNSA. The V gene end was trimmed by 6 bases and the J gene end by 8 bases; junction bases not matched to a gene: 11. The CDR3 is 15 residues long. This chain's CDR3 is CASSRNQGAREKLFF. Here the CDR3 DNA reads TGTGCCAGCAGTCGAAATCAGGGGGCCCGAGAAAAACTGTTTTTT.

The rearrangement joins TRBV4-1 to TRBJ1-1; D gene uncertain. V lost 1 base to trimming and J lost 3 bases, with 6 bases between them. There are 13 residues in the CDR3. CDR1 is MGHRA, CDR2 YSYEKL, per germline. The CDR3 DNA is TGCGCCAGCAGCCAAGGGGGTTACACTGAAGCTTTCTTT. Its protein is CASSQGGYTEAFF.

As concerns this clone: One end of the junction is discordant with germline, which a read error may explain. The genes are TRBV6-6 and TRBJ2-3; D is perhaps TRBD1 or TRBD2 (5 bases each). This CDR3 is 11 amino acids long. Per germline, CDR1 MNHNY and CDR2 SVGAGI (reference sequence). As DNA, the CDR3 is TGTGCCAGCAGTTCTGCCCCCGGGACCCTCTTT. Protein sequence: CASSSAPGTLF.

This chain uses TRBV14 with TRBJ2-2; TRBD1 is a possible D gene (5 bases). The length of the CDR3 is 15 residues. V lost 4 bases and J 5 bases, leaving 14 bases between the germline ends. The germline gives CDR1 SGHDN, CDR2 FVKESK. The CDR3, as DNA: TGTGCCAGCAGCCCCATTAGGGCAGGGACCGGGGAGCTGTTTTTT. This codes for CASSPIRAGTGELFF.

About this clone itself: The conserved phenylalanine or tryptophan normally closing the CDR3 is absent here, so this likely arose from a read error. It is unclear where the CDR3 begins or ends on the DNA, so no DNA is shown, and the CDR3 is as TCRdb lists it. The chain combines TRBV28 with TRBJ2-7; the table gives TRBD2 as D, unverified against the DNA. The germline gives CDR1 MDHEN, CDR2 SYDVKM. The CDR3 is made up of 14 amino acids, end residues included. This CDR3 is CASSVGLAGGRVNL.

The J gene is TRBJ2-3, the V gene TRBV7-7, with a tentative D call TRBD2 (6 bases). CDR3 length: 15 amino acids. V dropped 5 bases and J dropped 6 bases, with 18 bases sitting between them. Germline V CDR1 and CDR2: SSHAT, FNYEAQ (reference sequence). The CDR3 protein is CASSPDGGIQDTQYF. The CDR3 nucleotides are TGTGCCAGCAGCCCAGATGGCGGGATCCAGGATACGCAGTATTTT.

The chain joins TRBV5-6 to TRBJ1-6; TRBD1 matches at 7 bases. The CDR3 spans 15 residues. Losses at the gene ends were 0 bases for V and 7 bases for J; bases not matched to a gene: 4. CDR1 SGHDT and CDR2 YYEEEE come from the germline V gene. The CDR3 coding sequence is TGTGCCAGCAGCTTGGGACAGGGTCCAAATTCACCCCTCCACTTT. It encodes CASSLGQGPNSPLHF.

This rearrangement joins TRBV11-2 to TRBJ1-2; D gene unclear. The CDR3 length is 15 residues. V lost 5 bases, J lost 4 bases, and 17 bases lay in between. CDR1 and CDR2 (germline): SGHAT, FQNNGV. DNA for the CDR3: TGTGCCAGCAGCAGACTGCGCGGGTCCGGCTATGGCTACACCTTC. Translation gives CASSRLRGSGYGYTF.

This chain links TRBV18 with TRBJ1-5, with D maybe TRBD1 (5 bases). Germline V lookup: CDR1 KGHSH, CDR2 LQKENI. The V gene lost 2 bases and the J gene lost 3 bases, with 14 bases spanning the gap. The CDR3 totals 16 residues. CDR3 sequence (DNA): TGTGCCAGCTCACCAGGGACGGCAGCAAACAATCAGCCCCAGCATTTT. Protein product: CASSPGTAANNQPQHF.

A single count supports this clone. J is TRBJ1-1 and V is TRBV7-8; D remains ambiguous. V lost 5 bases and J 5 bases, leaving 12 bases between the germline ends. CDR1 is SGHVS, CDR2 FQNEAQ, per germline. The CDR3 is 13 residues long. Here the CDR3 DNA reads TGTGCCAGCAGCCTGAGTGGAATGACTGAAGCTTTCTTT. It yields the protein CASSLSGMTEAFF.

For the CDR3, the DNA is TGTGCCAGTAGTAGCGGGACAGGGGGCGATGAGCAGTTCTTC. This gives the protein CASSSGTGGDEQFF. The chain recombines TRBV19 with TRBJ2-1, with TRBD1 matching over 12 bases. The CDR3 covers 14 residues. Germline V gene data show CDR1 as LNHDA and CDR2 as SQIVND (reference sequence). The ends lost 4 bases at V and 8 bases at J; junction bases unmatched: 3.

The rearrangement joins TRBV7-9 to TRBJ2-6; D gene unclear. CDR3 length: 14 residues. V was clipped by 5 bases and J by 0 bases, with 5 bases between them. The germline CDR1 and CDR2 sequences are SEHNR and FQNEAQ (reference sequence). CDR3 sequence reads: CASSLGSGANVLTF. CDR3 coding DNA: TGTGCCAGCAGCCTGGGCTCTGGGGCCAACGTCCTGACTTTC.

The chain joins TRBV7-8 to TRBJ2-6; D is possibly TRBD1 (6 bases). The germline CDR1 and CDR2 sequences are SGHVS and FQNEAQ. Trimming took off 1 base at V and 2 bases at J, with 18 bases between the two ends. This CDR3 is built from 19 residues. Here the CDR3 reads CASSLGWNRAITGANVLTF. CDR3 sequence (DNA): TGTGCCAGCAGCTTAGGATGGAACAGGGCAATAACTGGGGCCAACGTCCTGACTTTC.

This clone was seen once. The chain has TRBV27 and TRBJ2-7, with D maybe TRBD1 (6 bases). CDR1 is MNHEY, CDR2 SMNVEV, per germline (reference sequence). The CDR3 sequence is 15 residues long. The V end lost 1 base, the J end lost 2 bases, and 12 bases lay between the germline ends. The DNA for the CDR3 is TGTGCCAGCAGTTTATTTGCAGGGGTCGCCTACGAGCAGTACTTC. As protein: CASSLFAGVAYEQYF.

The chain uses TRBV6-5 and TRBJ2-7; TRBD1 matches 7 bases. The V segment lost 8 bases and the J segment 2 bases; nucleotides outside the gene matches: 3. Germline V gene data show CDR1 as MNHEY and CDR2 as SVGAGI. CDR3 length equals 12 residues. The CDR3 sequence: CASRDRTYEQYF. As DNA, the CDR3 is TGTGCCAGCCGGGACAGAACCTACGAGCAGTACTTC.

This chain connects TRBV5-4 to TRBJ2-2; D perhaps matches TRBD2 (6 bases). This CDR3 contains 14 residues. Per the germline V gene, CDR1 is SGHNT and CDR2 is YYREEE (reference sequence). Trimming removed 4 bases at V and 6 bases at J, with 13 bases between. CDR3 amino acids: CASSPGTVPGELFF. The CDR3 bases are TGTGCCAGCAGCCCCGGGACTGTGCCCGGGGAGCTGTTTTTT.

The rearrangement links TRBV19 to TRBJ2-1, with 7 positions matching TRBD2. From germline, CDR1 is LNHDA and CDR2 SQIVND (reference sequence). Germline trimming cut 5 bases from V and 0 bases from J; bases unmatched to any gene: 10. The CDR3 has 17 residues. The CDR3: CASSSRLALSSYNEQFF. In DNA, the CDR3 is TGTGCCAGTAGTTCAAGACTAGCTCTTAGCTCCTACAATGAGCAGTTCTTC.

This chain links TRBV27 with TRBJ2-5; D ambiguous. The ends were cut back, 5 bases at V and 4 bases at J, with 11 bases in the middle. The CDR3 runs 13 residues. Germline loops: CDR1 MNHEY, CDR2 SMNVEV (reference sequence). CDR3 bases: TGTGCCAGCAGTCTCGGGTTTGGAGAGACCCAGTACTTC. Translating it yields CASSLGFGETQYF.

About this clone: Additional DNA sequences in this sample encode the identical CDR3. The chain links TRBV7-9 to TRBJ2-7; TRBD1 aligns across 8 bases. The CDR3 has 15 residues. Germline lookup yields CDR1 SEHNR and CDR2 FQNEAQ (reference sequence). V shed 1 base, J shed 1 base, and the junction held 3 bases outside the gene matches. In DNA, the CDR3 is TGTGCCAGCAGCTTAGGGACAGGGCGTTCCTACGAGCAGTACTTC. Protein: CASSLGTGRSYEQYF.

The chain combines TRBV18 with TRBJ1-1; TRBD1 is a possible D gene (5 bases). In germline, CDR1 is KGHSH, CDR2 LQKENI. The V gene lost 2 bases and the J gene lost 1 base, with 14 bases spanning the gap. The CDR3 is made up of 16 amino acids. CDR3: CASSPIGPGTNTEAFF. The CDR3 nucleotides are TGTGCCAGCTCACCAATAGGCCCAGGGACGAACACTGAAGCTTTCTTT.

V usage is TRBV27 and J usage is TRBJ2-7; 13 bases line up with TRBD2. J gave up 4 bases and V 5 bases, and 5 bases lay outside the gene matches. Germline V gives CDR1 MNHEY, CDR2 SMNVEV (reference sequence). The CDR3 has 15 amino acids. The CDR3 DNA reads TGTGCCAGCAGTCCGGGACTAGCGGGAACATACGAGCAGTACTTC. Residues: CASSPGLAGTYEQYF.

The V call is TRBV13, the J call TRBJ1-5, with D possibly TRBD1 on 5 matching bases. Germline CDR1 PRHDT, CDR2 FYEKMQ (reference sequence). This CDR3 comprises 13 residues. V was cut by 4 bases and J by 7 bases, with 11 bases left in between. The CDR3 protein is CASSSGFDQPQHF. CDR3 nucleotides: TGTGCCAGCAGCTCAGGGTTCGACCAGCCCCAGCATTTT.

The V gene is TRBV7-8, the J gene TRBJ1-4; D gene unclear. The CDR3 is 15 residues long. Trimming shortened V by 2 bases and J by 0 bases, and 7 bases separated the two germline ends. Germline loops: CDR1 SGHVS, CDR2 FQNEAQ. CDR3 loop: CASSLQDATNEKLFF. CDR3 DNA sequence: TGTGCCAGCAGCTTACAGGATGCAACTAATGAAAAACTGTTTTTT.

This chain's CDR3 is CASSLWNTDTQYF. CDR3 nucleotide sequence: TGTGCCAGCAGCCTTTGGAACACAGATACGCAGTATTTT. The V call is TRBV12-3 or TRBV12-4, the J call TRBJ2-3; D is undetermined. V was shortened by 6 bases and J by 2 bases, with 9 bases between the two germline ends. This CDR3 region has 13 residues.

This chain joins TRBV5-1 and TRBJ1-4, with TRBD1 matching over 10 bases. Germline V gene sequence: CDR1 SGHRS, CDR2 YFSETQ. The CDR3 extends over 14 amino acids. The V segment lost 4 bases and the J segment 8 bases; nucleotides outside the gene matches: 5. CDR3 sequence: CASSLGTGVEKLFF. The CDR3 nucleotides read TGCGCCAGCAGCCTCGGGACAGGGGTGGAAAAACTGTTTTTT.

V usage is TRBV19 and J usage is TRBJ1-5, with 7 bases fitting TRBD1. The CDR3 consists of 13 residues. The germline CDR1 and CDR2 sequences are LNHDA and SQIVND (reference sequence). The V segment lost 5 bases and the J segment 4 bases; nucleotides outside the gene matches: 2. The CDR3 region is CASSGTANQPQHF. In DNA form, the CDR3 reads TGTGCCAGTAGTGGGACAGCTAATCAGCCCCAGCATTTT.

This clone was seen only once. The rearrangement links TRBV19 to TRBJ2-1; 10 nucleotides line up with TRBD2. The ends lost 7 bases at V and 9 bases at J; junction bases unmatched: 15. CDR1 is LNHDA, CDR2 SQIVND, per germline (reference sequence). CDR3 length: 16 amino acids. Here the CDR3 reads CASTSLTSGFFGEQFF. The DNA for the CDR3 is TGTGCCAGTACCTCCCTGACTAGCGGGTTTTTCGGTGAGCAGTTCTTC.

This chain joins TRBV5-1 and TRBJ2-3; 10 bases fit TRBD1. V lost 4 bases to trimming and J lost 5 bases; unmatched junction nucleotides: 1. Germline V gene data show CDR1 as SGHRS and CDR2 as YFSETQ. The CDR3 runs 13 residues. The CDR3 is CASSRTGGDTQYF. The DNA of the CDR3 is TGCGCCAGCAGCAGGACAGGGGGAGATACGCAGTATTTT.

CDR3 DNA sequence: TGTGCCACCAGTGAAGCGACAGCCAAAAACATTCAGTACTTC. Translated, it gives CATSEATAKNIQYF. The genes are TRBV24-1 and TRBJ2-4; D not certain. Per germline, CDR1 KGHDR and CDR2 SFDVKD. The CDR3 loop spans 14 amino acids. The germline V and J ends were trimmed by 4 bases and 0 bases, with 6 bases remaining between them.